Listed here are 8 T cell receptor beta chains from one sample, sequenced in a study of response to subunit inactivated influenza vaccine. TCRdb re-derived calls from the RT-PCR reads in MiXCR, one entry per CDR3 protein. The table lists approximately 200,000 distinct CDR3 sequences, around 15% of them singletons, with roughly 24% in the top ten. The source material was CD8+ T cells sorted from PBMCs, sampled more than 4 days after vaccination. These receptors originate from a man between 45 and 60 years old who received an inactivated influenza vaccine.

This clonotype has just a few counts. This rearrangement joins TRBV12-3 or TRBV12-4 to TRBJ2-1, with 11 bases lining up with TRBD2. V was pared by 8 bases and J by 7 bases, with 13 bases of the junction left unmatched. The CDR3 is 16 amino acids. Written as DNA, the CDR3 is TGTGCCAGCCTCCTAGCGGGGGGCCCCCCCTGGAATGAGCAGTTCTTC. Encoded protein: CASLLAGGPPWNEQFF.

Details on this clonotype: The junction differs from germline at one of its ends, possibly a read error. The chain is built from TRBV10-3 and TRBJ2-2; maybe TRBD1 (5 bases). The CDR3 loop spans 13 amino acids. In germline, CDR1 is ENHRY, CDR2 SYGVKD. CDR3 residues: CTIMTENTEELFF. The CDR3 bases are TGTACCATCATGACAGAGAACACCGAGGAGCTGTTTTTT.

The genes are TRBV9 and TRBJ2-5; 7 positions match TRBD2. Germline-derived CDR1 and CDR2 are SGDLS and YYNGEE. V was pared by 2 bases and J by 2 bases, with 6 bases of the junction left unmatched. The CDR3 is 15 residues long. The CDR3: CASSVGGGRQETQYF. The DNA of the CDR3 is TGTGCCAGCAGCGTGGGGGGGGGACGGCAAGAGACCCAGTACTTC.

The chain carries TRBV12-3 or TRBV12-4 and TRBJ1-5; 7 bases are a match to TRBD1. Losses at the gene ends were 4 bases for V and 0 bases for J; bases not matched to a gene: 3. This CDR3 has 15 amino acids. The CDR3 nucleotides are TGTGCCAGCAGTTCCCACAGGGGTAGCAATCAGCCCCAGCATTTT. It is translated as CASSSHRGSNQPQHF.

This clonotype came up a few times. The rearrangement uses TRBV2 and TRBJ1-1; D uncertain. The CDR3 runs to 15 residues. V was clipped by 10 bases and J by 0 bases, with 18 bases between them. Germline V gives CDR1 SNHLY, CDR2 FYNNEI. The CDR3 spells CATSDPRTMNTEAFF. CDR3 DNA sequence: TGTGCCACCTCTGACCCACGAACGATGAACACTGAAGCTTTCTTT.

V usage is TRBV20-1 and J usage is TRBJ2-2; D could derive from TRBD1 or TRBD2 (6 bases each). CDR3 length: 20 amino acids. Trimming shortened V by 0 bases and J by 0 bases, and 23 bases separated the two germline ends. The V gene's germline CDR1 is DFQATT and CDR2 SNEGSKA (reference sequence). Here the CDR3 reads CSARDAPLYTGAANTGELFF. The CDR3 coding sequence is TGCAGTGCTAGAGATGCCCCCTTGTATACGGGGGCGGCGAACACCGGGGAGCTGTTTTTT.

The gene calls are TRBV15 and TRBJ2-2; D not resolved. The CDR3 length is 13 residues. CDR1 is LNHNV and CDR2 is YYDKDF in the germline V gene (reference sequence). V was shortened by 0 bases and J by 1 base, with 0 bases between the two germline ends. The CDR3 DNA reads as TGTGCCACCAGCAGAGAGAACACCGGGGAGCTGTTTTTT. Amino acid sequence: CATSRENTGELFF.

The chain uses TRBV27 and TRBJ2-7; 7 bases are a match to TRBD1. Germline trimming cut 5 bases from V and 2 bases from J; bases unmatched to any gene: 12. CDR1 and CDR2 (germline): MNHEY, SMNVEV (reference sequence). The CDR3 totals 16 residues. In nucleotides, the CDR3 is TGTGCCAGCAGTCCGAGTTTAGGACAGGCTACCTACGAGCAGTACTTC. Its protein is CASSPSLGQATYEQYF.